What follows describes a single T cell receptor (beta chain). The germline CDR1 and CDR2 sequences are SGHDT and YYEEEE. This CDR3 has 14 residues. V lost 0 bases and J lost 2, with 6 bases in between. The sample originates from a study of OX40 agonist ivuxolimab in advanced cancers. Clones were sequenced by immunoSEQ multiplex PCR, and TCRdb holds only the in-frame ones, with some missing. In the table there are about 32,000 clones, roughly nine tenths of which are singletons. J is TRBJ1-3 and V is TRBV5-6, with D perhaps matching TRBD1 (5 bases). The sequence was obtained from an adult with an advanced solid tumor such as melanoma, head and neck, liver or kidney cancer. Here the sequenced sample was CD4+ or CD8+ T cells sorted from blood, taken in a trial of the OX40 agonist ivuxolimab. The CDR3 loop is CASSLVGAGNTIYF. CDR3 sequence (DNA): TGTGCCAGCAGCTTGGTGGGGGCTGGAAACACCATATATTTT.